Here is one T cell receptor beta chain with its context. This sample is drawn from a study of OX40 agonist ivuxolimab in advanced cancers. Method: immunoSEQ multiplex PCR; TCRdb's copy keeps in-frame clones and lacks some. The table has some 100,000 clones, around 94% seen once; the top ten hold 2% to 3%. The CDR3 is made up of 16 amino acids. Germline-derived CDR1 and CDR2 are ENHRY and SYGVKD. This sample comprised CD4+ or CD8+ T cells sorted from blood, obtained in a trial of the OX40 agonist ivuxolimab. This chain links TRBV10-3 with TRBJ2-5; D might be TRBD1 or TRBD2, each matching 5 bases. The J call may be in error: the DNA end matches TRBJ2-7 better. This sequence was found in an adult with an advanced solid tumor such as melanoma, head and neck, liver or kidney cancer. This CDR3 is CAISDAGTENSYEQYF. The CDR3 nucleotides read TGTGCCATCAGTGACGCCGGGACGGAAAACTCCTACGAGCAGTACTTC.